This entry is about one TCR beta chain. This sample stems from a study of CD8 T cells in Susac syndrome. Isolation of CD8+ and CD4+ T cells was performed negatively, whereas enrichment of TEMRA cells was done by FACS. Random hexamers were used to reverse transcribe about 0.45 to 1 ug of RNA. The immunoSEQ assay covered 54 Vbeta and 13 Jbeta segments for CDR3. TCRdb reprocessed the immunoSEQ multiplex PCR reads via MiXCR and lists one record per CDR3 protein. This sample carries about 76,000 distinct CDR3 sequences, 91% of them seen once, and the ten largest clones take approximately 0.46%. The sequenced sample consisted of CD8+ T cells from PBMCs. This receptor was identified in a human donor with multiple sclerosis.

Here the CDR3 DNA reads TGTGCCAGTAGCCCCCAAATGGGTAAGGGGTCCTACGAGCAGTACTTC. Its protein is CASSPQMGKGSYEQYF. The rearrangement links TRBV28 to TRBJ2-7; D is perhaps TRBD1 (5 bases). CDR1 and CDR2 (germline): MDHEN, SYDVKM. Between the trimmed V and J ends, which lost 9 bases and 1 base, there was a span of 22 bases. This CDR3 has 16 amino acids.